This T cell receptor (beta chain) was observed in a study of human T cells and chemical hapten exposure. Trimming removed 4 bases at V and 3 bases at J, with 17 bases between. Germline lookup yields CDR1 SGHRS and CDR2 YFSETQ. CDR3 size: 15 residues. The time point is: pre-sensitization, week 0. Regarding treatment: therapeutic diphenylcyclopropenone sensitization with weekly scalp DPC. TCRdb reanalysed the RACE reads using MiXCR and keeps one entry per CDR3 protein. The profile shows 250,000 or so distinct CDR3 sequences, about 7.7% of them singletons. The V call is TRBV5-1, the J call TRBJ2-7; possibly TRBD2 for D (5 bases). The clonotype was recovered from a man between 18 and 35 years old with alopecia areata. Some clones in this sample may be carry-over from other donors' samples. Sequencing was performed on whole blood, taken in connection with sensitization to the hapten diphenylcyclopropenone (DPC). The CDR3 here is CASSRTGVIDYEQYF. The CDR3, as DNA: TGCGCCAGCAGCAGAACCGGGGTGATCGACTACGAGCAGTACTTC. The entire variable domain, with the rest obtained from reference TRBV5-1 and TRBJ2-7, is as follows: KAGVTQTPRYLIKTRGQQVTLSCSPISGHRSVSWYQQTPGQGLQFLFEYFSETQRNKGNFPGRFSGRQFSNSRSEMNVSTLELGDSALYLCASSRTGVIDYEQYFGPGTRLTVT.